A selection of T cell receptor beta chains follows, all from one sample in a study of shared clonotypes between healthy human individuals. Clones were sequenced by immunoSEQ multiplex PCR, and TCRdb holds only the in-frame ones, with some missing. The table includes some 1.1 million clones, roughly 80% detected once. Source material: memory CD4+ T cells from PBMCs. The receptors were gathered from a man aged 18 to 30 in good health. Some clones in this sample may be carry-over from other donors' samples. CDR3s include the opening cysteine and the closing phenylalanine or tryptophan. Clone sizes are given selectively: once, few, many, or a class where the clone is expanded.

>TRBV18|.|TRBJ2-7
CASSPQQSSLTGITYEQYF
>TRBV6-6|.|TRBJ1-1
CASSYGGAVTEAFF
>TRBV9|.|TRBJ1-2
CASSVEEGHGYTF
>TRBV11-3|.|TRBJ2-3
CASSLSPADTQYF
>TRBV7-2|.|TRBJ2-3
CASSLGSGGISTDTQYF
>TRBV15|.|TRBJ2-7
CATSRGGQGSYEQYF
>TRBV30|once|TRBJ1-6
CAWNGQGWSPLHF
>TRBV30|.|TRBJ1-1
CAWRTGQNTEAFF
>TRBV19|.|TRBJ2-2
CASSLPANTGELFF
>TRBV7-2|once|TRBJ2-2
CASSLVPGGATGELFF
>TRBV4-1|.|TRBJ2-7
CASSQATGEQYF
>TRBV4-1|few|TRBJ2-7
CASSQVTSSHEQYF
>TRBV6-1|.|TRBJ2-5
CASSVGRSGQTQYF
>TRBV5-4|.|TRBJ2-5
CASSLLRDTARETQYF
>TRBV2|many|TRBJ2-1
CASGSLPKRSYNEQFF
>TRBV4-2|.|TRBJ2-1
CASSQDQAGGYNEQFF
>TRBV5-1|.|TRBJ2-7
CASSLQGQGYEQYF
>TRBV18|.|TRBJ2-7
CASSLRTDSYEQYF
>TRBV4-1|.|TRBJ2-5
CASSQDSQETQYF
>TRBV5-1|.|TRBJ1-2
CASSADSTPGYTF